Below are 19 T cell receptor beta chains sequenced from a single sample in a study of T cells in Graves' hyperthyroidism and ophthalmopathy. TCR beta CDR3 sequences were amplified from RNA transcripts. During a first-round RT-PCR of the TCR CDR3, the HTBI primer set was used. TCRdb reprocessed the multiplex PCR reads via MiXCR and lists one record per CDR3 protein. In the table there are 500,000 to 600,000 distinct CDR3 sequences, around 45% of which are singletons. Sequencing was carried out using peripheral blood or thyroid tissue (not recorded which). These receptors all come from a woman between 18 and 29 years old with Graves' hyperthyroidism.

This clonotype came up many times. The chain carries TRBV19 and TRBJ1-5, with 12 bases aligning to TRBD1. The length of the CDR3 is 15 residues. Germline CDR1 is LNHDA and CDR2 is SQIVND (reference sequence). The V gene end was trimmed by 9 bases and the J gene end by 6 bases; junction bases not matched to a gene: 9. CDR3: CARRRDRGLVQPQHF. The DNA for the CDR3 is TGTGCCAGACGCCGGGACAGGGGGCTAGTTCAGCCCCAGCATTTT.

Of note for this clonotype: Possible read error: a much larger clone is one base away. CDR3 amino acids: CASSYRGTSTQPQHF. The CDR3 nucleotides are TGTGCCAGCAGTTATAGGGGCACTAGCACTCAGCCCCAGCATTTT. V and J are TRBV6-6 and TRBJ1-5, with D maybe TRBD1 (5 bases). Looked up from germline, CDR1 is MNHNY and CDR2 is SVGAGI (reference sequence). This CDR3 region has 15 residues.

This clonotype has a handful of counts. The J gene is TRBJ2-1, the V gene TRBV25-1, with 8 bases that match TRBD1. Germline V gene data show CDR1 as MGHDK and CDR2 as SYGVNS. This CDR3 region has 14 residues. V lost 8 bases to trimming and J lost 4 bases; unmatched junction nucleotides: 7. This CDR3 reads CASAFRDRYNEQFF. CDR3 in DNA: TGTGCCAGCGCTTTCCGGGACAGGTACAATGAGCAGTTCTTC.

Details on this clonotype: A much bigger clone sits one base away, suggesting this may be a read error. The chain combines TRBV11-3 with TRBJ2-7; D possibly corresponds to TRBD2 (5 bases). The germline V and J ends were trimmed by 2 bases and 3 bases, with 11 bases remaining between them. Germline V gene data show CDR1 as SGHNT and CDR2 as YENEEA. CDR3 length: 14 amino acids. CDR3 protein: CASSLSTGIYEQYF. The CDR3 DNA reads TGTGCCAGCAGCTTATCTACGGGAATCTACGAGCAGTACTTC. The variable domain in full, with the rest retrieved from reference TRBV11-3 and TRBJ2-7, is EAGVVQSPRYKIIEKKQPVAFWCNPISGHNTLYWYLQNLGQGPELLIRYENEEAVDDSQLPKDRFSAERLKGVDSTLKIQPAELGDSAVYLCASSLSTGIYEQYFGPGTRLTVT.

Only a few counts were recorded for this clonotype. V gene TRBV5-1 combines with J gene TRBJ2-5; 10 bases are shared with TRBD1. The CDR3 loop spans 15 amino acids. Germline V gene sequence: CDR1 SGHRS, CDR2 YFSETQ. The V and J ends lost 6 bases and 5 bases, in that order; junction bases with no gene match: 10. In nucleotides, the CDR3 is TGCGCCAGCACCCGGGACAGGGGCTTTAGGGAGACCCAGTACTTC. Translating it yields CASTRDRGFRETQYF. The whole variable domain, filled in from reference TRBV5-1 and TRBJ2-5, reads KAGVTQTPRYLIKTRGQQVTLSCSPISGHRSVSWYQQTPGQGLQFLFEYFSETQRNKGNFPGRFSGRQFSNSRSEMNVSTLELGDSALYLCASTRDRGFRETQYFGPGTRLLVL.

Ten or more counts support this clonotype. The CDR3 nucleotides read TGCGCCAGCAGCTTGACCCGGGGGAACTACGAGCAGTACTTC. It encodes CASSLTRGNYEQYF. This chain joins TRBV5-1 and TRBJ2-7; D might be TRBD2 (6 bases). Germline V lookup: CDR1 SGHRS, CDR2 YFSETQ. The CDR3 is made up of 14 amino acids. Trimming removed 1 base at V and 3 bases at J, with 11 bases between.

Comment on this clonotype: A read error may be the cause here, since a much bigger clone is one base away. The V and J genes are TRBV4-1 and TRBJ2-5; a possible D gene is TRBD2 (5 bases). Germline lookup yields CDR1 MGHRA and CDR2 YSYEKL. The CDR3 is 14 residues long. The CDR3 DNA reads TGCGCCAGCGGCCAAGGTCGGGGTGCGGAGACCCAGTACTTC. It specifies CASGQGRGAETQYF.

This sequence joins TRBV2 and TRBJ1-2; D is unresolved. V lost 6 bases to trimming and J lost 8 bases, with 16 bases between them. The CDR3 consists of 13 residues. The germline V gene encodes CDR1 SNHLY and CDR2 FYNNEI. CDR3 nucleotides: TGTGCCAGCAGACTACTAGCGGGAGAAGGCTACACCTTC. This gives the protein CASRLLAGEGYTF. Full variable domain (outside the CDR3, taken from reference TRBV2 and TRBJ1-2): EPEVTQTPSHQVTQMGQEVILRCVPISNHLYFYWYRQILGQKVEFLVSFYNNEISEKSEIFDDQFSVERPDGSNFTLKIRSTKLEDSAMYFCASRLLAGEGYTFGSGTRLTVV.

There are many counts of this clonotype. The chain employs TRBV20-1 and TRBJ1-1; D is uncertain. CDR1 is DFQATT and CDR2 is SNEGSKA in the germline V gene (reference sequence). Trimming took off 0 bases at V and 1 base at J, with 9 bases between the two ends. The CDR3 consists of 14 residues. DNA of the CDR3: TGCAGTGCTAGAGACGGACGGGGGAACACTGAAGCTTTCTTT. It codes for CSARDGRGNTEAFF.

This clonotype was seen ten or more times. The rearrangement uses TRBV7-2 and TRBJ2-5; TRBD1 aligns across 8 bases. J gave up 0 bases and V 5 bases, and 8 bases lay outside the gene matches. The CDR3 is 16 residues long. Germline CDR1 SGHTA, CDR2 FQGNSA. Here the CDR3 DNA reads TGTGCCAGCAGCCCGGGGGACAGGCGGTACCAAGAGACCCAGTACTTC. This gives the protein CASSPGDRRYQETQYF.

This clonotype showed up just a few times. A read error may account for a junction end that differs from germline. Here the CDR3 reads CASRQPGDATQYF. DNA of the CDR3: TGTGCCAGCAGACAGCCCGGGGATGCTACGCAGTATTTT. The rearrangement joins TRBV4-1 to TRBJ2-3; the D gene could be TRBD1 or TRBD2 (5 bases each). This CDR3 contains 13 residues. CDR1 is MGHRA, CDR2 YSYEKL, per germline.

This chain connects TRBV29-1 to TRBJ2-2; the D is unclear. The CDR3 spans 11 residues. Trimming pared 7 bases from V and 3 bases from J, leaving 6 bases between. Germline V gives CDR1 SQVTM, CDR2 ANQGSEA. CDR3 sequence: CSEHYTGELFF. CDR3 in DNA: TGCAGCGAACACTACACCGGGGAGCTGTTTTTT.

This clonotype was seen ten or more times. The CDR3 spells CATRREAAGELFF. CDR3 DNA sequence: TGTGCCACCAGGAGGGAGGCAGCCGGGGAGCTGTTTTTT. The chain employs TRBV24-1 and TRBJ2-2; possible D gene TRBD2, 6 bases. Trimming shortened V by 7 bases and J by 6 bases, and 11 bases separated the two germline ends. The CDR3 consists of 13 residues. Germline loops: CDR1 KGHDR, CDR2 SFDVKD.

This clonotype was found once. V and J are TRBV7-6 and TRBJ1-4; D possibly corresponds to TRBD1 (5 bases). The germline V and J ends were trimmed by 2 bases and 3 bases, with 10 bases remaining between them. Germline loops: CDR1 SGHVS, CDR2 FNYEAQ. CDR3 length: 15 residues. CDR3 loop: CASSLPRDANEKLFF. In DNA, the CDR3 is TGTGCCAGCAGCTTACCCAGGGACGCTAATGAAAAACTGTTTTTT.

At least ten counts were recorded for this clonotype. The chain uses TRBV6-5 and TRBJ1-2, with TRBD1 matching over 7 bases. This CDR3 is built from 13 residues. Germline-derived CDR1 and CDR2 are MNHEY and SVGAGI. The J segment lost 6 bases and the V segment lost 6 bases, leaving 7 bases of the junction unmatched. The CDR3 loop reads CASSLDRSDGYTF. The DNA for the CDR3 is TGTGCCAGCAGCTTGGACAGGTCAGATGGCTACACCTTC.

The gene calls are TRBV20-1 and TRBJ1-6; D is uncertain. The CDR3 contains 8 residues. The germline CDR1 and CDR2 sequences are DFQATT and SNEGSKA (reference sequence). Trimming took 3 bases from V and 13 from J, leaving 1 base between them. CDR3 residues: CSASPLHF. The CDR3 nucleotides read TGCAGTGCTAGCCCCCTCCACTTT.

The chain has TRBV15 and TRBJ2-5, with D unresolved. This CDR3 comprises 15 residues. Germline lookup yields CDR1 LNHNV and CDR2 YYDKDF (reference sequence). V was cut by 11 bases and J by 2 bases, with 21 bases left in between. The CDR3 region has the DNA TGTGCCGAACCCCGAGGACGGCGGATTCAAGAGACCCAGTACTTC. Translation gives CAEPRGRRIQETQYF.

This chain joins TRBV7-9 and TRBJ2-5; 10 bases agree with TRBD2. CDR3 length: 15 residues. Germline V gene sequence: CDR1 SEHNR, CDR2 FQNEAQ (reference sequence). With 5 bases clipped from V and 5 bases from J, the junction kept 8 bases outside the gene matches. CDR3 coding DNA: TGTGCCAGCAGCGACGGACTAGCGGCAAGGGAGACCCAGTACTTC. Translated, it gives CASSDGLAARETQYF.

J is TRBJ1-2 and V is TRBV7-2; no definite D call. Germline V gives CDR1 SGHTA, CDR2 FQGNSA. This CDR3 is built from 16 residues. With 0 bases removed from V and 8 bases from J, the gap between germline ends came to 19 bases. Here the CDR3 reads CASSLAVLAGYEGYTF. The CDR3 DNA sequence: TGTGCCAGCAGCTTAGCGGTACTAGCGGGATACGAGGGCTACACCTTC.